The T cell receptor beta chain under discussion was sequenced for a study of blood T cells in healthy people across ages. Whole-study context: Capture by template switching was about one barcoded beta molecule per two T cells.

The CDR3 is 15 amino acids. Per the germline V gene, CDR1 is SGHRS and CDR2 is YFSETQ. V was clipped by 0 bases and J by 3 bases, with 13 bases between them. Alongside a J-beta primer mix, a sample-barcoded 5' primer served in a second PCR lasting about 7 to 12 cycles. CDR3-containing paired-end reads numbered at least 2.5 million in each sample. MiXCR, run by TCRdb on the 5' RACE reads, gives a single entry per CDR3 protein. Of hundreds of thousands of distinct CDR3 sequences listed, around 49% are singletons. This rearrangement joins TRBV5-1 to TRBJ2-7; tentatively, D is TRBD1 or TRBD2 (5 bases each). Sample: blood. This receptor was identified in a man aged 25 to 40 in good health. The DNA for the CDR3 is TGCGCCAGCAGCTTGGCCTCGGGACGGGACTACGAGCAGTACTTC. It yields the protein CASSLASGRDYEQYF. Full variable domain (remainder filled in from reference TRBV5-1 and TRBJ2-7): KAGVTQTPRYLIKTRGQQVTLSCSPISGHRSVSWYQQTPGQGLQFLFEYFSETQRNKGNFPGRFSGRQFSNSRSEMNVSTLELGDSALYLCASSLASGRDYEQYFGPGTRLTVT.